The clone carrying this TCR beta chain showed up just once. Its antigen is currently unknown. V shed 3 bases, J shed 5 bases, and the junction held 6 bases outside the gene matches. The CDR3 consists of 16 residues. CDR1 and CDR2 from the germline V gene are KGHSH and LQKENI. Naive CD45RA+ and memory CD45RO+ CD4+ or CD8+ T cells were FACS-sorted. This record belongs to a study of regulatory dendritic cells for organ transplantation. Study results and caveats: Naive CD4+ and CD8+ repertoires were highly diverse; memory CD8+ was most oligoclonal. Regulatory dendritic cells appeared to expand memory CD8+ clones less than mature ones.

Assay used: immunoSEQ multiplex PCR; TCRdb lists only in-frame clones, some missing. The data hold some 29,000 clones, with roughly 80% observed a single time. Sample: naive CD4+ T cells from blood. Specified subset: CD45RA+ naive T cells. The origin of this receptor is a human donor in good health. This rearrangement joins TRBV18 to TRBJ1-4; TRBD1 aligns across 10 bases. CDR3 DNA: TGTGCCAGCTCACCCGGAGACAGGGGGCGCAATGAAAAACTGTTTTTT. Translating it yields CASSPGDRGRNEKLFF.